This TCR beta chain was recorded in a study of blood T cell repertoires in COVID-19. Using immunoSEQ multiplex PCR, the repertoire was profiled, and TCRdb retains in-frame clones only, with some absent. The sample has fewer than 200,000 clones; approximately 91% are singletons. Per germline, CDR1 SGHNT and CDR2 YYREEE (reference sequence). J was trimmed by 8 bases and V by 4 bases; bases with no gene match: 10. CDR3 length equals 16 residues. Sequencing used peripheral blood. The chain has TRBV5-4 and TRBJ2-1; 12 nucleotides match TRBD2. The sequence derives from a young man with COVID-19, enrolled during active disease. The CDR3 here is CASSRSGTSGPDEQFF. The CDR3 nucleotides read TGTGCCAGCAGCCGCTCCGGGACTAGCGGGCCGGATGAGCAGTTCTTC.